The 15 T cell receptor beta chains reported below all come from one sample, sequenced in a study of blood T cell repertoires in COVID-19. Measured with immunoSEQ multiplex PCR; TCRdb has only the in-frame clones, and not every one. The repertoire holds roughly 210,000 clones, with about 87% as singletons. Sequenced: peripheral blood. The receptor set was obtained from a man in his 70s with acute or convalescent COVID-19.

The chain carries TRBV9 and TRBJ1-6, with TRBD1 as a possible D gene (5 bases). CDR3 length: 15 amino acids. Germline V gene data show CDR1 as SGDLS and CDR2 as YYNGEE. Trimming took 0 bases from V and 7 from J, leaving 11 bases between them. CDR3 DNA sequence: TGTGCCAGCAGCGTAGGGGGGGATCTGAATTCACCCCTCCACTTT. Protein product: CASSVGGDLNSPLHF.

The chain combines TRBV24-1 with TRBJ1-5; TRBD1 matches at 7 bases. The CDR3 is made up of 18 amino acids. The ends lost 5 bases at V and 0 bases at J; junction bases unmatched: 12. Germline CDR1 is KGHDR and CDR2 is SFDVKD. CDR3 DNA sequence: TGTGCCACCAGTGCCGAACGGGGGACAGAATATAGCAATCAGCCCCAGCATTTT. This encodes CATSAERGTEYSNQPQHF.

The rearrangement uses TRBV5-6 and TRBJ1-5, with TRBD1 matching over 7 bases. CDR1 is SGHDT and CDR2 is YYEEEE in the germline V gene. Trimming took 2 bases from V and 3 from J; bases not matched to a gene: 8. CDR3 length equals 16 residues. CDR3 region: CASSFYSTGINQPQHF. CDR3 DNA sequence: TGTGCCAGCAGCTTCTATTCGACAGGGATCAATCAGCCCCAGCATTTT.

The chain combines TRBV19 with TRBJ2-2, with 10 bases lining up with TRBD2. Losses at the gene ends were 3 bases for V and 3 bases for J; bases not matched to a gene: 7. Germline lookup yields CDR1 LNHDA and CDR2 SQIVND (reference sequence). CDR3 length: 17 residues. The CDR3 protein is CASSIASGSRDTGELFF. The CDR3 DNA reads TGTGCCAGTAGTATCGCTAGCGGGAGTAGGGACACCGGGGAGCTGTTTTTT. Using reference TRBV19 and TRBJ2-2 for the parts outside the CDR3, the full variable domain is DGGITQSPKYLFRKEGQNVTLSCEQNLNHDAMYWYRQDPGQGLRLIYYSQIVNDFQKGDIAEGYSVSREKKESFPLTVTSAQKNPTAFYLCASSIASGSRDTGELFFGEGSRLTVL.

J is TRBJ1-2 and V is TRBV3-1 (or the pseudogene TRBV3-2); D may be TRBD1 (5 bases). CDR1 LGHDT and CDR2 YNNKEL come from the germline V gene (reference sequence). The V end was cut by 1 base, the J end by 8 bases, with 17 bases between. This CDR3 has 15 amino acids. The DNA for the CDR3 is TGTGCCAGCAGCCAAGTAGGGGTAAAGGGGCGCGGCTACACCTTC. This codes for CASSQVGVKGRGYTF.

V is TRBV15 and J is TRBJ1-2, with TRBD1 identical over 7 bases. The CDR3 length is 17 residues. The V segment lost 5 bases and the J segment 1 base; nucleotides outside the gene matches: 13. Germline CDR1 LNHNV, CDR2 YYDKDF (reference sequence). The CDR3 DNA follows: TGTGCCACCAGCCCCCCTATAGAGGGGGCAAATAACTATGGCTACACCTTC. Its translation: CATSPPIEGANNYGYTF.

A note on this clone: The sample holds other DNA sequences that translate to the same CDR3. The V call is TRBV9, the J call TRBJ2-1; 7 nucleotides agree with TRBD2. Germline lookup yields CDR1 SGDLS and CDR2 YYNGEE. Germline trimming cut 0 bases from V and 0 bases from J; bases unmatched to any gene: 0. The CDR3 is made up of 15 amino acids. The CDR3 DNA is TGTGCCAGCAGCGTAGCGGGAGGCTCCTACAATGAGCAGTTCTTC. Translation: CASSVAGGSYNEQFF.

Only a few counts were recorded for this clone. The chain recombines TRBV6-5 with TRBJ1-5, with 8 bases matching TRBD1. This CDR3 has 14 amino acids. Per germline, CDR1 MNHEY and CDR2 SVGAGI. Losses at the gene ends were 8 bases for V and 5 bases for J; bases not matched to a gene: 8. CDR3 in amino acids: CASGGTGNYQPQHF. The CDR3 DNA is TGTGCCAGCGGGGGGACAGGAAATTATCAGCCCCAGCATTTT.

The rearrangement joins TRBV28 to TRBJ1-5; perhaps TRBD1 as D (5 bases). Germline V gives CDR1 MDHEN, CDR2 SYDVKM. The CDR3 has 13 residues. Trimming took off 5 bases at V and 5 bases at J, with 10 bases between the two ends. CDR3 in amino acids: CASSTGTYQPQHF. CDR3 nucleotides: TGTGCCAGCAGTACCGGGACTTATCAGCCCCAGCATTTT.

The rearrangement joins TRBV7-9 to TRBJ2-7, with 8 bases matching TRBD1. V was pared by 0 bases and J by 5 bases, with 9 bases of the junction left unmatched. In germline, CDR1 is SEHNR, CDR2 FQNEAQ (reference sequence). The CDR3 covers 16 residues. The CDR3 is CASSLAHYAGGDEQYF. The CDR3 DNA sequence: TGTGCCAGCAGCTTAGCGCATTATGCAGGGGGCGACGAGCAGTACTTC.

The chain is built from TRBV20-1 and TRBJ1-2; 7 nucleotides agree with TRBD1. The germline V gene has CDR1 DFQATT and CDR2 SNEGSKA (reference sequence). Unmatched junction bases numbered 5, after V lost 3 bases and J lost 4 bases. The CDR3 sequence is 13 residues long. In nucleotides, the CDR3 is TGCAGTGCTAGTCCGGGGACAGCCTATGGCTACACCTTC. This codes for CSASPGTAYGYTF.

The rearrangement uses TRBV24-1 and TRBJ2-5, with TRBD2 matching over 8 bases. CDR1 is KGHDR, CDR2 SFDVKD, per germline. V gave up 4 bases and J gave up 2 bases; unmatched junction bases: 5. The CDR3 runs to 15 residues. The CDR3, as DNA: TGTGCCACCAGTGACCCACTAGCGGCGCAAGAGACCCAGTACTTC. Its translation is CATSDPLAAQETQYF.

V and J are TRBV27 and TRBJ1-4; 10 bases match TRBD1. The CDR3 sequence is 14 residues long. Germline values: CDR1 MNHEY, CDR2 SMNVEV (reference sequence). With V trimmed by 5 bases and J by 8 bases, 5 bases remained unmatched. Here the CDR3 DNA reads TGTGCCAGCAGTCGGGGACAGGGGAAAGAAAAACTGTTTTTT. It codes for CASSRGQGKEKLFF.

J is TRBJ1-4 and V is TRBV9; 8 bases are shared with TRBD1. The CDR3 loop spans 12 amino acids. CDR1 is SGDLS, CDR2 YYNGEE, per germline. V lost 3 bases and J lost 10; bases outside the gene matches: 2. Here the CDR3 DNA reads TGTGCCAGCAGCGGAGACAGGGGAAAACTGTTTTTT. Its protein product is CASSGDRGKLFF.

This chain joins TRBV7-2 and TRBJ1-4; 9 bases are shared with TRBD1. The CDR3 sequence is 15 residues long. With V trimmed by 5 bases and J by 7 bases, 8 bases remained unmatched. Germline-derived CDR1 and CDR2 are SGHTA and FQGNSA. The CDR3 DNA reads TGTGCCAGCAGCACCTCCGGGACAGGGTTTGAAAAACTGTTTTTT. This gives the protein CASSTSGTGFEKLFF.